This T cell receptor (beta chain) was sequenced during a study of blood T cells in healthy people across ages. Whole-study findings and limits: When set beside aged donors, long-lived donors presented more naive CD4+ cells and higher diversity.

In this sample, this clonotype turned up once. What it binds is not known. A much larger clone differs by one base, so this may be a read error. Then a second PCR, running roughly 7 to 11 cycles, was carried out with a sample-barcoded 5' primer and a J-beta primer mix. All samples gave at least 3 million CDR3-containing paired-end reads. TCRdb re-analysed the 5' RACE reads in MiXCR, keeping a single row per CDR3 protein. Altogether around 1,100,000 distinct CDR3 sequences are present, approximately 38% being singletons, with the ten largest covering 13%. The donors, healthy Caucasians from Russia, were aged about 6 to 95. The CDR3 contains 14 residues. The germline CDR1 and CDR2 sequences are SGHTA and FQGNSA. V lost 4 bases and J 11 bases, leaving 20 bases between the germline ends.

The chain employs TRBV7-2 and TRBJ2-5, with D unresolved. This clonotype originated in a young man in good health. Material for sequencing was blood. This chain's CDR3 is CASSSRSWNNEQYF. CDR3 nucleotides: TGTGCCAGCAGCTCCCGAAGTTGGAACAATGAGCAGTACTTC.